The clone carrying this T cell receptor (beta chain) was recorded only once. The record originates from a study of control samples from healthy donors and cancer patients. Germline lookup yields CDR1 KGHSH and CDR2 LQKENI. V was cut by 6 bases and J by 6 bases, with 24 bases left in between. This CDR3 comprises 16 residues. Assay used: immunoSEQ multiplex PCR; TCRdb lists only in-frame clones, some missing. The repertoire consists of hundreds of thousands of clones, with around 79% occurring once and the leading ten covering more than 10%. This sequence joins TRBV18 and TRBJ2-7; TRBD1 is a possible D gene (5 bases). The origin of this receptor is a woman aged 55 to 70 with lung cancer. Sequenced input: PBMCs. The CDR3 sequence: CASSLLMETGASEQYF. The CDR3 bases are TGTGCCAGCTCCCTCCTAATGGAGACTGGGGCCTCCGAGCAGTACTTC.